These T cell receptor beta chains were read from a single sample in a study of T cells in Graves' hyperthyroidism and ophthalmopathy. Each CDR3 protein gets one entry after TCRdb re-called the multiplex PCR reads with MiXCR. The sample yields some 800,000 distinct CDR3 sequences, around 38% seen once. The sequenced sample consisted of blood. These receptors were obtained from a man aged 18 to 35 with Graves' hyperthyroidism. CDR3s include the opening cysteine and the closing phenylalanine or tryptophan. Some rows have no size entry. The others give once, few or many, or a class for an expanded clone.

abundance	v_gene	j_gene	len	CDR3aa
NA	TRBV25-1	TRBJ2-5	16	CASSDGGTKRTETQYF
few	TRBV7-9	TRBJ1-1	15	CASSHLVFEDTEAFF
NA	TRBV2	TRBJ2-7	15	CASSDLTGPFNEQYF
many	TRBV7-9	TRBJ1-2	17	CASSPTLLDRARNGYTF
NA	TRBV10-3	TRBJ1-2	14	CAVGDQGGNYGYTF
NA	TRBV10-3	NA	11	CAISEGNEQFF
many	TRBV7-9	TRBJ2-7	15	CASSHRDGSSYEQYF
many	TRBV20-1	TRBJ1-4	14	CSASHPRDYEKLFF
NA	TRBV5-1	TRBJ2-7	15	CASSPGWTGTYEQYF
few	TRBV7-4	TRBJ2-7	15	CASSLEAGDSYEQYF
NA	TRBV4-1	TRBJ2-7	13	CASSFFEGYEQYF
NA	TRBV2	TRBJ1-5	14	CASRANGVYQPQHF
once	TRBV2	TRBJ1-2	15	CASSLFGGGPNGYTF
NA	TRBV10-2	TRBJ2-2	9	CASSWEVFF
NA	TRBV5-5	TRBJ1-1	13	CASVLPPNTEAFF
NA	TRBV5-1	TRBJ2-5	16	CASSLGLAGEGETQYF
NA	TRBV2	TRBJ2-2	14	CASSGDRDTGGLFF
few	TRBV19	TRBJ2-7	16	CASSIAGSRGSYEQYF
many	TRBV9	TRBJ1-3	15	CASSRDGGSGNTIYF
once	TRBV20-1	TRBJ1-1	14	CSARLDRGITEAFF
NA	TRBV6-5	TRBJ1-1	14	CAVERPGSNTEAFF
NA	TRBV5-8	TRBJ1-2	14	CASSSGTGGLGYTF
few	TRBV10-3	TRBJ1-4	14	CASSYSLTNEKLFF